These T cell receptor beta chains were read from a single sample in a study of molecular identifiers for immune sequencing clone quantification. MiXCR, applied by TCRdb to the PCR reads, yields one record per CDR3 protein. The top ten clones hold 0.7% to 0.9% of a sample with 490,000 or so distinct CDR3 sequences, around 23% of them seen once. The sequenced sample consisted of naive CD8+ T cells from blood, with Jurkat cell RNA spiked in. These receptors all come from a human donor in good health. Some libraries in this study had Jurkat cell RNA spiked in. Both conserved end residues are part of each CDR3.

V	CDR3
TRBV4-1	CASSQEKTAGTEAFF
TRBV20-1	CSARLAGTPEAFF
TRBV29-1	CSVVLRGSGDTIYF
TRBV4-3	CASSQEPGKTGELFF
TRBV29-1	CSVEVGLTGEAFF
TRBV20-1	CSARELAWPHSTDTQYF
TRBV19	CASTAPMNPEAFF
TRBV20-1	CSARDFRESTDTQYF
TRBV15	CATSRGSGGVTDTQYF
TRBV30	CAWSSGNEAFF
TRBV5-1	CASSPPGQGISYEQYF
TRBV6-5	CASSYSAGGLNTEAFF
TRBV28	CASSSQLAAADTQYF
TRBV25-1	CASGFDQPQHF
TRBV4-2	CASSQAWSGAPSNQPQHF